The 26 T cell receptor beta chains listed next were all sequenced from one sample in a study of T-cell memory formation after mild COVID-19. TCRdb ran MiXCR on the 5' RACE reads and lists one entry per CDR3 protein. Of over 500,000 distinct CDR3 sequences in the sample, 17% are singletons; the top ten hold 8.1%. Sequencing input: PBMCs or a T cell subset sorted from them (not recorded which). These receptors were collected from an adult woman who had mild COVID-19 (a few samples of this study predate the infection). Cell type and time point are not known.

This clonotype turned up a few times. The chain couples TRBV7-2 to TRBJ2-1, with D possibly TRBD2 on 6 matching bases. The CDR3 loop spans 15 amino acids. In germline, CDR1 is SGHTA, CDR2 FQGNSA. V lost 3 bases, J lost 5 bases, and 14 bases lay in between. The CDR3 loop is CASSLHTGSNNEQFF. CDR3 nucleotides: TGTGCCAGCAGCTTGCATACCGGGAGTAACAATGAGCAGTTCTTC.

The rearrangement links TRBV7-2 to TRBJ2-1, with TRBD2 matching 9 bases. CDR1 is SGHTA and CDR2 is FQGNSA in the germline V gene. This CDR3 spans 15 amino acids. With 6 bases clipped from V and 4 bases from J, the junction kept 7 bases outside the gene matches. The CDR3 DNA reads as TGTGCCAGCAGTTCGTCAGCGGGGGGTTACAATGAGCAGTTCTTC. Encoded protein: CASSSSAGGYNEQFF.

CDR3 loop: CASSLDLSGSGNTIYF. In DNA, the CDR3 is TGTGCCAGCAGCTTGGATCTTTCAGGGTCTGGAAACACCATATATTTT. V and J are TRBV5-5 and TRBJ1-3; tentative D call: TRBD1 (5 bases). Germline V lookup: CDR1 SGHKS, CDR2 YYEKEE (reference sequence). The germline V and J ends were trimmed by 0 bases and 1 base, with 11 bases remaining between them. There are 16 residues in the CDR3.

The rearrangement links TRBV12-3 or TRBV12-4 to TRBJ2-7; tentative D call: TRBD2 (6 bases). The CDR3 runs 15 residues. V lost 5 bases, J lost 3 bases, and 17 bases lay in between. The CDR3 reads CASSPGGGTLYEQYF. The CDR3 nucleotides read TGTGCCAGCAGTCCTGGAGGCGGGACCCTCTACGAGCAGTACTTC.

The chain employs TRBV18 and TRBJ1-1; TRBD1 matches 8 bases. There are 12 residues in the CDR3. Looked up from germline, CDR1 is KGHSH and CDR2 is LQKENI. V lost 6 bases and J lost 12; bases outside the gene matches: 9. CDR3 sequence reads: CASSQGALGTFF. The CDR3 DNA reads TGTGCCAGCTCGCAGGGGGCGCTTGGTACTTTCTTT.

This clonotype has only a few counts. This rearrangement joins TRBV24-1 to TRBJ2-3; D unresolved. Germline V gene lookup returns CDR1 KGHDR and CDR2 SFDVKD. Between the trimmed V and J ends, which lost 6 bases and 2 bases, there was a span of 8 bases. The CDR3 has 13 residues. The DNA for the CDR3 is TGTGCCACCAGTACCCTTATCACAGATACGCAGTATTTT. This translates into CATSTLITDTQYF.

V and J are TRBV24-1 and TRBJ2-4; 11 bases map to TRBD2. The CDR3 contains 16 residues. Germline CDR1 KGHDR, CDR2 SFDVKD. V gave up 2 bases and J gave up 8 bases; unmatched junction bases: 7. CDR3 amino acids: CATSDSQLAGGYIQYF. CDR3 DNA sequence: TGTGCCACCAGTGATTCCCAGTTAGCGGGAGGGTACATTCAGTACTTC.

The rearrangement links TRBV20-1 to TRBJ2-1, with 7 bases that match TRBD2. J was trimmed by 0 bases and V by 3 bases; bases with no gene match: 5. CDR1 and CDR2 (germline): DFQATT, SNEGSKA (reference sequence). This CDR3 contains 15 residues. The DNA for the CDR3 is TGCAGTGCTAGGCCTCCGGGGGGCTCCTACAATGAGCAGTTCTTC. The encoded protein is CSARPPGGSYNEQFF.

The chain links TRBV10-3 to TRBJ2-7; a possible D gene is TRBD2 (5 bases). The V and J ends lost 4 bases and 2 bases respectively, with 12 bases between them. The CDR3 covers 14 residues. CDR1 is ENHRY and CDR2 is SYGVKD in the germline V gene. This CDR3 is CAISGERSTYEQYF. DNA for the CDR3: TGTGCCATCAGTGGGGAGAGGTCTACCTACGAGCAGTACTTC.

This clonotype was seen a handful of times. This chain joins TRBV4-2 and TRBJ2-7; the D call may be TRBD1 or TRBD2 (5 bases each). V shed 0 bases and J shed 6 bases, with 18 bases lying between them. The CDR3 covers 16 residues. The germline V gene encodes CDR1 LGHNA and CDR2 YNFKEQ. CDR3 protein: CASSQDGAPPGSEQYF. The CDR3 DNA sequence: TGTGCCAGCAGCCAAGACGGGGCCCCACCTGGTTCCGAGCAGTACTTC.

V usage is TRBV5-1 and J usage is TRBJ2-1, with D possibly TRBD1 on 6 matching bases. Germline CDR1 and CDR2: SGHRS and YFSETQ. This CDR3 is built from 16 residues. V lost 6 bases and J 3 bases, leaving 19 bases between the germline ends. The CDR3 is CASTPGQSEGYNEQFF. CDR3 in DNA: TGCGCCAGCACCCCCGGACAGAGCGAGGGCTACAATGAGCAGTTCTTC.

This clonotype was picked up one time. The gene calls are TRBV25-1 and TRBJ2-6; D is undetermined. This CDR3 has 14 amino acids. The ends were cut back, 2 bases at V and 4 bases at J, with 6 bases in the middle. Germline V CDR1 and CDR2: MGHDK, SYGVNS. The CDR3 sequence is CASSEASGANVLTF. The DNA of the CDR3 is TGTGCCAGCAGTGAAGCATCCGGGGCCAACGTCCTGACTTTC.

This clonotype has a handful of counts. This chain's CDR3 is CASSSTRQGQTQYF. The CDR3 nucleotides are TGTGCCAGCAGTTCCACCCGACAGGGTCAGACCCAGTACTTC. The chain carries TRBV27 and TRBJ2-5; 7 bases are shared with TRBD1. The CDR3 consists of 14 residues. V lost 4 bases and J lost 6; bases outside the gene matches: 8. Germline CDR1 reads MNHEY; CDR2 reads SMNVEV (reference sequence).

V is TRBV9 and J is TRBJ2-7; perhaps TRBD2 as D (6 bases). This CDR3 comprises 14 residues. V was cut by 3 bases and J by 0 bases, with 10 bases left in between. CDR1 and CDR2 from the germline V gene are SGDLS and YYNGEE. The CDR3 DNA reads as TGTGCCAGCAGCGCCAAGGGAGGCTCCTACGAGCAGTACTTC. Its translation is CASSAKGGSYEQYF.

This clonotype was seen only a few times. The chain combines TRBV2 with TRBJ2-1, with 8 bases lining up with TRBD2. This CDR3 comprises 14 residues. V gave up 4 bases and J gave up 3 bases; unmatched junction bases: 2. Germline loops: CDR1 SNHLY, CDR2 FYNNEI. CDR3 DNA: TGTGCCAGCAGTGCGGGGGGGCACTACAATGAGCAGTTCTTC. This encodes CASSAGGHYNEQFF. Supplemented by reference TRBV2 and TRBJ2-1, the full variable domain reads EPEVTQTPSHQVTQMGQEVILRCVPISNHLYFYWYRQILGQKVEFLVSFYNNEISEKSEIFDDQFSVERPDGSNFTLKIRSTKLEDSAMYFCASSAGGHYNEQFFGPGTRLTVL.

V and J are TRBV9 and TRBJ2-5, with 7 bases fitting TRBD2. The germline V gene has CDR1 SGDLS and CDR2 YYNGEE. Trimming cost V 0 bases and J 5 bases; bases outside gene matches: 4. The CDR3 runs to 14 residues. The CDR3 nucleotides read TGTGCCAGCAGCGTAGCTCAGGGAGGGGAGACCCAGTACTTC. Amino acid sequence: CASSVAQGGETQYF.

The V call is TRBV11-1, the J call TRBJ2-1, with TRBD1 identical over 9 bases. This CDR3 contains 16 residues. V dropped 1 base and J dropped 12; count of bases not matched to a gene: 13. The germline gives CDR1 SGHAT, CDR2 FQDESV (reference sequence). CDR3 sequence: CASSLGGQGRQMGQFF. The DNA of the CDR3 is TGTGCCAGCAGCTTAGGGGGACAGGGTCGTCAGATGGGGCAGTTCTTC.

This clonotype was counted only a few times. This rearrangement joins TRBV20-1 to TRBJ2-7; the match to TRBD2 covers 14 bases. The V and J ends lost 4 bases and 3 bases, in that order; junction bases with no gene match: 8. Per the germline V gene, CDR1 is DFQATT and CDR2 is SNEGSKA (reference sequence). This CDR3 spans 16 amino acids. The DNA of the CDR3 is TGCAGTGCTATCCCGGGACTAGCGGGAGTAAACTACGAGCAGTACTTC. Protein product: CSAIPGLAGVNYEQYF.

The genes are TRBV6-6 and TRBJ2-1, with D possibly being TRBD2 (6 bases). The CDR3 loop spans 17 amino acids. Germline CDR1 is MNHNY and CDR2 is SVGAGI (reference sequence). V lost 7 bases to trimming and J lost 0 bases, with 19 bases between them. The CDR3, as DNA: TGTGCCAGCACTCACCTAGGCGGGGTGAGCTCCTACAATGAGCAGTTCTTC. As protein: CASTHLGGVSSYNEQFF.

This clonotype appeared a few times. The V gene is TRBV19, the J gene TRBJ1-2, with a tentative D call TRBD1 (6 bases). The CDR3 runs to 14 residues. V was clipped by 10 bases and J by 4 bases, with 19 bases between them. From germline, CDR1 is LNHDA and CDR2 SQIVND (reference sequence). The CDR3 DNA sequence: TGTGCCACGGCCCGGGCAAGGGGGTCCTATGGCTACACCTTC. Protein sequence: CATARARGSYGYTF.

This clonotype was seen a handful of times. The chain uses TRBV24-1 and TRBJ2-2; possible D gene TRBD1, 6 bases. The CDR3 is 14 residues long. Germline CDR1 reads KGHDR; CDR2 reads SFDVKD. Trimming left V 7 bases short and J 7 bases short, with 15 bases between. In DNA, the CDR3 is TGTGCCACCAGGGGGATACAGGGCGGCGGGGAGCTGTTTTTT. It translates to CATRGIQGGGELFF.

This clonotype was recorded a few times. The chain couples TRBV15 to TRBJ2-5; possibly TRBD2 for D (5 bases). V lost 5 bases and J lost 5, with 15 bases in between. The CDR3 length is 14 residues. Germline CDR1 is LNHNV and CDR2 is YYDKDF (reference sequence). As DNA, the CDR3 is TGTGCCACCAGCGACCTGGAGGTCAGGGAGACCCAGTACTTC. Its translation: CATSDLEVRETQYF.

The chain employs TRBV6-1 and TRBJ1-5; D unresolved. Germline assignment: CDR1 MNHNS and CDR2 SASEGT. Trimming took 6 bases from V and 1 from J, leaving 13 bases between them. This CDR3 region has 15 residues. The CDR3 sequence is CASSPWAGSNQPQHF. DNA of the CDR3: TGTGCCAGCAGCCCCTGGGCCGGGAGCAATCAGCCCCAGCATTTT.

V gene TRBV5-1 combines with J gene TRBJ1-4; D may be TRBD1 (6 bases). The V gene lost 4 bases and the J gene lost 4 bases, with 14 bases spanning the gap. This CDR3 is built from 15 residues. Germline-derived CDR1 and CDR2 are SGHRS and YFSETQ. CDR3 sequence reads: CASSVGQINNEKLFF. For the CDR3, the DNA is TGCGCCAGCAGCGTTGGACAGATTAATAATGAAAAACTGTTTTTT.

The V and J genes are TRBV6-5 and TRBJ2-1, with TRBD2 matching over 13 bases. After removal of 0 bases from V and 7 bases from J, the junction contained 12 bases not matched to a gene. Germline CDR1 reads MNHEY; CDR2 reads SVGAGI. The CDR3 spans 19 residues. This CDR3 reads CASSYSRLAGGSKGNEQFF. The CDR3 DNA is TGTGCCAGCAGTTACTCCCGACTAGCGGGGGGCTCTAAGGGGAATGAGCAGTTCTTC.

There are a few counts of this clonotype. This chain uses TRBV11-1 with TRBJ2-3; the match to TRBD1 covers 10 bases. The CDR3 extends over 17 amino acids. With V trimmed by 8 bases and J by 1 base, 12 bases remained unmatched. Germline V gene sequence: CDR1 SGHAT, CDR2 FQDESV (reference sequence). CDR3 sequence: CASRRDRGLFGTDTQYF. Written as DNA, the CDR3 is TGTGCCAGCCGAAGAGACAGGGGGCTCTTTGGCACAGATACGCAGTATTTT.